The source of this TCR beta chain is a study of blood T cells in healthy people across ages. PCR was performed a second time for roughly 7 to 11 cycles using a sample-barcoded 5' primer and a J-beta primer mix. A template-switch adaptor containing 12 random nucleotides labeled each cDNA molecule. From the 5' RACE reads, TCRdb called clonotypes with MiXCR, one entry per CDR3 protein. The sample gives under 1,100,000 distinct CDR3 sequences, around 27% of which show up once; about 0.69% is in the top ten. Looked up from germline, CDR1 is MDHEN and CDR2 is SYDVKM. Trimming removed 4 bases at V and 3 bases at J, with 15 bases between. The CDR3 is made up of 15 amino acids. These sequences were also reported in another study, on T cells of mothers and their children.

The V and J genes are TRBV28 and TRBJ1-1; D is ambiguous. Sequenced input: blood. The sequence derives from a girl aged 2 to 9 in good health. The CDR3 loop is CASSSTATWDTEAFF. DNA of the CDR3: TGTGCCAGCAGTTCAACAGCGACATGGGACACTGAAGCTTTCTTT.